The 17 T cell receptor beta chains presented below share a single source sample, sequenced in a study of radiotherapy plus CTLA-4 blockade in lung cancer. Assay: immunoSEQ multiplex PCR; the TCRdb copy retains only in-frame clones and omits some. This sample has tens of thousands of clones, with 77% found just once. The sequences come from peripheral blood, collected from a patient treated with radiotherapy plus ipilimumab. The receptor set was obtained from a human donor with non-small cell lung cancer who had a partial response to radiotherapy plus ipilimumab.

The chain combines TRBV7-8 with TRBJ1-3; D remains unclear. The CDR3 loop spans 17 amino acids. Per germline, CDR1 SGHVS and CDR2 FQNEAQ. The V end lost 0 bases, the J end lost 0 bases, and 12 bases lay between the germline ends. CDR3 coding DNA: TGTGCCAGCAGCTTAGCGAGGCTGGCTAACTCTGGAAACACCATATATTTT. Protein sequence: CASSLARLANSGNTIYF.

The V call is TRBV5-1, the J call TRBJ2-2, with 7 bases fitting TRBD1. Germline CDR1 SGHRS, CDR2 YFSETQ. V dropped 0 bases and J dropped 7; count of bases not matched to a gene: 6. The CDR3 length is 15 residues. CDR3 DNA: TGCGCCAGCAGCTTGGAGAGGGGGCAGAACGGGGAGCTGTTTTTT. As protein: CASSLERGQNGELFF.

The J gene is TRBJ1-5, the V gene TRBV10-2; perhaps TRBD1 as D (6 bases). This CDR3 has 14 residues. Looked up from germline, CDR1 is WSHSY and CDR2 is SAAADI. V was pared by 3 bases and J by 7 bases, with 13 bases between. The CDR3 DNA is TGCGCCAGCAGTGAAGCGGGGGGCGACCAGCCCCAGCATTTT. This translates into CASSEAGGDQPQHF.

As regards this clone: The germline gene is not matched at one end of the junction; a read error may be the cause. The CDR3 DNA reads TGCGCCAGCAGCCAAAGATTGGACTACGAGCAGCACTTC. Translation gives CASSQRLDYEQHF. This sequence joins TRBV5-1 and TRBJ2-7, with D perhaps matching TRBD2 (6 bases). Looked up from germline, CDR1 is SGHRS and CDR2 is YFSETQ. The CDR3 loop spans 13 amino acids.

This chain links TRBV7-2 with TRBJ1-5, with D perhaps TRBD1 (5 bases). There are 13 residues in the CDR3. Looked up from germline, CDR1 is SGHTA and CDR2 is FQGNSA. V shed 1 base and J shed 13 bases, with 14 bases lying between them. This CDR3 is CASSLEEPQGQHF. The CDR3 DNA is TGTGCCAGCAGCTTAGAGGAACCCCAGGGACAGCATTTT.

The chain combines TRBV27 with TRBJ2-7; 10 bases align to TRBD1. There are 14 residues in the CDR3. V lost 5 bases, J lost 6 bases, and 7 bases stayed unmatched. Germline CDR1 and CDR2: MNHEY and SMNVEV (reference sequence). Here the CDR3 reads CASSLGTGESEQYF. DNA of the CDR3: TGTGCCAGCAGTCTCGGGACAGGGGAGAGCGAGCAGTACTTC.

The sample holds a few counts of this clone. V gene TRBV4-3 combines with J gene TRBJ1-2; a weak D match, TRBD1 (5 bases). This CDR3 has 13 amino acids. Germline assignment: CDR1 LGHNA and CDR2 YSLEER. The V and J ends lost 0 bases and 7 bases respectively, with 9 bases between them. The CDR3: CASSQDGDFGYTF. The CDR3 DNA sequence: TGCGCCAGCAGCCAAGACGGGGACTTTGGCTACACCTTC.

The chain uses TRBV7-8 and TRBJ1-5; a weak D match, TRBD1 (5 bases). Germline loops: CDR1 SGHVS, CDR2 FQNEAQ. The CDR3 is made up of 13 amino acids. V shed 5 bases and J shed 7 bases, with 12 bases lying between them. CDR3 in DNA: TGTGCCAGCAGCGTAATGGGGGGACAGCCCCAGCATTTT. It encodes CASSVMGGQPQHF.

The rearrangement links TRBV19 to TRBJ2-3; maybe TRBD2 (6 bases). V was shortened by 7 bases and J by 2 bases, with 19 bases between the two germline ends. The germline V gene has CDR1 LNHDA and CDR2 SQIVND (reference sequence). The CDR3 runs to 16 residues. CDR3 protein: CASMEGERGATDTQYF. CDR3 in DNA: TGTGCCAGTATGGAGGGCGAGCGTGGGGCCACAGATACGCAGTATTTT. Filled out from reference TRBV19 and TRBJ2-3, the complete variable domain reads DGGITQSPKYLFRKEGQNVTLSCEQNLNHDAMYWYRQDPGQGLRLIYYSQIVNDFQKGDIAEGYSVSREKKESFPLTVTSAQKNPTAFYLCASMEGERGATDTQYFGPGTRLTVL.

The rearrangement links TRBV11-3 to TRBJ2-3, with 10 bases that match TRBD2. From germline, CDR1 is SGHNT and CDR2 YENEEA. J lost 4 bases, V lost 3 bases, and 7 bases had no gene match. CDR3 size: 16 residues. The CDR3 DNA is TGTGCCAGCAGCTTCAGCGGGGGGGCCGTGGCAGATACGCAGTATTTT. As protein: CASSFSGGAVADTQYF.

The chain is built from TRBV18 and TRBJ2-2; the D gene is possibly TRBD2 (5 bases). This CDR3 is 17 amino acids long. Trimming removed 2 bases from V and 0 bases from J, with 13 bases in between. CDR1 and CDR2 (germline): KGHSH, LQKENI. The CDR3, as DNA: TGTGCCAGCTCACCAACGGGGTTTTCTGCGAACACCGGGGAGCTGTTTTTT. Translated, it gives CASSPTGFSANTGELFF.

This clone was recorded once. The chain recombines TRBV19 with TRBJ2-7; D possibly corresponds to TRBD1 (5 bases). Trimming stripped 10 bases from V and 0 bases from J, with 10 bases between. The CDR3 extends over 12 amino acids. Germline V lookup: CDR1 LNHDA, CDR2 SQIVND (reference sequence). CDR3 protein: CATHDSSYEQYF. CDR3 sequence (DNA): TGTGCCACTCACGACAGCTCCTACGAGCAGTACTTC.

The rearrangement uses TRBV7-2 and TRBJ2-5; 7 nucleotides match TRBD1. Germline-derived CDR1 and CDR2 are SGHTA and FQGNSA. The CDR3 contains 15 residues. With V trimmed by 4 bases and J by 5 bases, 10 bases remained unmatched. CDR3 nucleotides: TGTGCCAGCAGCTACTTAGACAGGGATCGCGAGACCCAGTACTTC. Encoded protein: CASSYLDRDRETQYF.

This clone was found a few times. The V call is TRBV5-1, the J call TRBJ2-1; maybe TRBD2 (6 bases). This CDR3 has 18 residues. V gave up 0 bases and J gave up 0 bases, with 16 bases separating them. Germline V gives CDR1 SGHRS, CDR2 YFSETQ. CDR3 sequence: CASSLVGGSQSSYNEQFF. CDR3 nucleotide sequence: TGCGCCAGCAGCTTGGTGGGGGGAAGCCAGAGCTCCTACAATGAGCAGTTCTTC. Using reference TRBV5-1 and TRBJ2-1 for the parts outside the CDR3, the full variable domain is KAGVTQTPRYLIKTRGQQVTLSCSPISGHRSVSWYQQTPGQGLQFLFEYFSETQRNKGNFPGRFSGRQFSNSRSEMNVSTLELGDSALYLCASSLVGGSQSSYNEQFFGPGTRLTVL.

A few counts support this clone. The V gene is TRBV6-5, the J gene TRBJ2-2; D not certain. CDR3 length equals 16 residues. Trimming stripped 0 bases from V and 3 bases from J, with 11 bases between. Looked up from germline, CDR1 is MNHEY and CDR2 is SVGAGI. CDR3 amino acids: CASSYSRGFDTGELFF. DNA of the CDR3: TGTGCCAGCAGTTACTCGAGAGGTTTCGACACCGGGGAGCTGTTTTTT.

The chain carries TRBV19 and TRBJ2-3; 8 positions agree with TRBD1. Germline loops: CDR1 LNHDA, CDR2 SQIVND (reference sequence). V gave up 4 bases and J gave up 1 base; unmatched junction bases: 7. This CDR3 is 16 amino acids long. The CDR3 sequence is CASSNPLTGGTDTQYF. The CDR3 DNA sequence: TGTGCCAGTAGTAACCCTTTGACAGGGGGCACAGATACGCAGTATTTT.

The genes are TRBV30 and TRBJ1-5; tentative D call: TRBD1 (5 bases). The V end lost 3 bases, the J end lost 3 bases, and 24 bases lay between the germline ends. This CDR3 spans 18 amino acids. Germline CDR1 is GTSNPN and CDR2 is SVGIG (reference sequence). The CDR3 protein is CAWSGHGTTYRSNQPQHF. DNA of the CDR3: TGTGCCTGGAGCGGACATGGGACTACTTATCGCTCCAATCAGCCCCAGCATTTT. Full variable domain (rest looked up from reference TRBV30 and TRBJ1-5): SQTIHQWPATLVQPVGSPLSLECTVEGTSNPNLYWYRQAAGRGLQLLFYSVGIGQISSEVPQNLSASRPQDRQFILSSKKLLLSDSGFYLCAWSGHGTTYRSNQPQHFGDGTRLSIL.